The 20 T cell receptor beta chains below all came from one sample that was sequenced in a study of cytomegalovirus exposure and HLA in healthy donors. Profiling relied on immunoSEQ multiplex PCR, and the TCRdb table lists in-frame clones only, not all of them. The sample gives more than 85,000 clones, about nine tenths of which show up once; around 2.1% is in the top ten. Source material: PBMCs. These receptors all come from a woman aged 18-29 years in good health and CMV-seronegative.

The J gene is TRBJ1-3, the V gene TRBV5-4; D is uncertain. Germline V gene sequence: CDR1 SGHNT, CDR2 YYREEE (reference sequence). The CDR3 is made up of 16 amino acids. The ends were cut back, 4 bases at V and 0 bases at J, with 14 bases in the middle. The CDR3, as DNA: TGTGCCAGCAGCCCCGACGCGGCGCTCTCTGGAAACACCATATATTTT. Protein product: CASSPDAALSGNTIYF.

The CDR3 region has the DNA TGTGCCAGCAGTTCAAACAGGGGGCGGGACTATGGCTACACCTTC. Residues: CASSSNRGRDYGYTF. The rearrangement links TRBV28 to TRBJ1-2; 9 positions match TRBD1. Germline CDR1 reads MDHEN; CDR2 reads SYDVKM. CDR3 length: 15 amino acids. Trimming removed 4 bases from V and 3 bases from J; junction bases left unmatched: 6.

This sequence joins TRBV4-3 and TRBJ2-7, with a tentative D call TRBD1 (5 bases). Trimming removed 4 bases from V and 5 bases from J, with 15 bases in between. The CDR3 has 14 residues. The germline gives CDR1 LGHNA, CDR2 YSLEER. CDR3: CASSPDGQIHEQYF. The CDR3 region has the DNA TGCGCCAGCAGCCCAGATGGACAAATCCACGAGCAGTACTTC.

This clone appeared once. The rearrangement joins TRBV28 to TRBJ2-2, with a weak D call TRBD1 (6 bases). V shed 5 bases and J shed 9 bases, with 16 bases lying between them. The CDR3 spans 14 residues. The V gene's germline CDR1 is MDHEN and CDR2 SYDVKM. CDR3 sequence: CASSTDRRTRELFF. As DNA, the CDR3 is TGTGCCAGCAGTACTGACAGGAGGACGCGGGAGCTGTTTTTT. The whole variable domain, remainder taken from reference TRBV28 and TRBJ2-2, is DVKVTQSSRYLVKRTGEKVFLECVQDMDHENMFWYRQDPGLGLRLIYFSYDVKMKEKGDIPEGYSVSREKKERFSLILESASTNQTSMYLCASSTDRRTRELFFGEGSRLTVL.

V usage is TRBV28 and J usage is TRBJ1-5; no clear D. The germline CDR1 and CDR2 sequences are MDHEN and SYDVKM. The germline V and J ends were trimmed by 8 bases and 4 bases, with 9 bases remaining between them. The CDR3 is made up of 12 amino acids. CDR3 in DNA: TGTGCCAGCGCACAGCTTAATCAGCCCCAGCATTTT. It encodes CASAQLNQPQHF.

The chain recombines TRBV9 with TRBJ1-1; perhaps TRBD1 as D (5 bases). The CDR3 extends over 14 amino acids. CDR1 and CDR2 (germline): SGDLS, YYNGEE. V shed 0 bases and J shed 10 bases, with 16 bases lying between them. The CDR3 is CASSVDWSQGGAFF. DNA for the CDR3: TGTGCCAGCAGCGTAGATTGGTCTCAGGGTGGAGCTTTCTTT.

The chain is built from TRBV30 and TRBJ2-7; 9 nucleotides align to TRBD2. Germline trimming cut 3 bases from V and 5 bases from J; bases unmatched to any gene: 8. CDR1 is GTSNPN and CDR2 is SVGIG in the germline V gene (reference sequence). The CDR3 has 14 amino acids. The CDR3 DNA follows: TGTGCCTGGAGAAAGGCGGGAGGGGCTGACGAGCAGTACTTC. It encodes CAWRKAGGADEQYF.

The chain carries TRBV19 and TRBJ2-3; 10 bases fit TRBD1. Losses at the gene ends were 6 bases for V and 5 bases for J; bases not matched to a gene: 8. CDR1 LNHDA and CDR2 SQIVND come from the germline V gene (reference sequence). The CDR3 is 15 amino acids. Here the CDR3 reads CASSQDRGGKDTQYF. In DNA, the CDR3 is TGTGCCAGTAGCCAGGACAGGGGGGGGAAAGATACGCAGTATTTT.

J is TRBJ1-2 and V is TRBV2; D might be TRBD1 (6 bases). V was clipped by 5 bases and J by 6 bases, with 10 bases between them. The CDR3 runs 12 residues. Germline assignment: CDR1 SNHLY and CDR2 FYNNEI. In nucleotides, the CDR3 is TGTGCCAGCAGTTCGAACAGGGATGGCTACACCTTC. Residues: CASSSNRDGYTF.

This rearrangement joins TRBV6-5 to TRBJ2-1; the match to TRBD1 covers 8 bases. CDR3 length equals 13 residues. V gave up 7 bases and J gave up 7 bases; unmatched junction bases: 6. Germline V gives CDR1 MNHEY, CDR2 SVGAGI. The CDR3 DNA sequence: TGTGCCAGCATTCCTCGACAGGGGAATGAGCAGTTCTTC. The encoded protein is CASIPRQGNEQFF.

This sequence joins TRBV15 and TRBJ2-6; TRBD2 is a possible D gene (6 bases). The V and J ends lost 1 base and 4 bases respectively, with 11 bases between them. The CDR3 loop spans 16 amino acids. Germline V gene data show CDR1 as LNHNV and CDR2 as YYDKDF (reference sequence). CDR3 DNA sequence: TGTGCCACCAGCAGAGTGGAGGGAACCGGGGCCAACGTCCTGACTTTC. Protein: CATSRVEGTGANVLTF.

V is TRBV28 and J is TRBJ1-1; no clear D gene. CDR3 length equals 14 residues. Trimming took 2 bases from V and 7 from J, leaving 14 bases between them. Germline V gives CDR1 MDHEN, CDR2 SYDVKM. The DNA for the CDR3 is TGTGCCAGCAGTTTAAGGGCTCCGGCGGGTGAAGCTTTCTTT. Its translation: CASSLRAPAGEAFF.

This CDR3 is CASSVEGLNTGELFF. The CDR3 nucleotides read TGTGCCAGCAGTGTTGAGGGTCTGAACACCGGGGAGCTGTTTTTT. V is TRBV6-1 and J is TRBJ2-2; TRBD2 might be the D (5 bases). This CDR3 contains 15 residues. Trimming removed 4 bases at V and 1 base at J, with 10 bases between. Germline lookup yields CDR1 MNHNS and CDR2 SASEGT.

The V and J genes are TRBV4-3 and TRBJ2-2, with TRBD2 identical over 9 bases. J gave up 12 bases and V 4 bases, and 15 bases lay outside the gene matches. The germline gives CDR1 LGHNA, CDR2 YSLEER. The CDR3 spans 16 residues. This CDR3 reads CASSLGGEAGGRKLFF. The DNA for the CDR3 is TGCGCCAGCAGCCTCGGAGGTGAAGCGGGGGGTCGGAAGCTGTTTTTT.

This chain uses TRBV19 with TRBJ2-1; 7 nucleotides align to TRBD1. V trimming: 6 bases; J trimming: 0 bases; junction bases outside the gene matches: 8. CDR1 and CDR2 (germline): LNHDA, SQIVND (reference sequence). The CDR3 spans 16 residues. The CDR3 is CASSRDRESSYNEQFF. In DNA, the CDR3 is TGTGCCAGTAGCCGAGACAGGGAAAGCTCCTACAATGAGCAGTTCTTC.

This clone was recorded a few times. V is TRBV4-1 and J is TRBJ2-7, with 9 bases that match TRBD1. Looked up from germline, CDR1 is MGHRA and CDR2 is YSYEKL. With 8 bases clipped from V and 7 bases from J, the junction kept 12 bases outside the gene matches. This CDR3 is built from 14 residues. The chain's CDR3 is CASGKDRGSREQYF. The DNA of the CDR3 is TGCGCCAGCGGAAAGGACAGGGGATCAAGAGAGCAGTACTTC.

The chain has TRBV6-4 and TRBJ2-7; TRBD1 is a possible D gene (5 bases). The CDR3 sequence is 13 residues long. Germline assignment: CDR1 MRHNA and CDR2 SNTAGT. Deletions cut 2 bases from V and 5 bases from J, with 10 bases between. CDR3 DNA sequence: TGTGCCAGCAGTGACCGCAGGGTTGACGAGCAGTACTTC. Translating gives CASSDRRVDEQYF.

V is TRBV5-1 and J is TRBJ1-2, with D unclear. V lost 5 bases and J 4 bases, leaving 12 bases between the germline ends. The CDR3 covers 13 residues. Germline V gives CDR1 SGHRS, CDR2 YFSETQ. CDR3 amino acids: CASRGDGFYGYTF. In DNA form, the CDR3 reads TGCGCCAGCAGGGGAGACGGGTTCTATGGCTACACCTTC.

This clone has only one observation. The chain joins TRBV6-5 to TRBJ2-2, with 7 bases fitting TRBD1. The trim removed 6 bases at V and 7 bases at J, leaving 8 bases unmatched. Germline CDR1 is MNHEY and CDR2 is SVGAGI. This CDR3 has 14 residues. CDR3 sequence (DNA): TGTGCCAGCAGCCGGACAGGACCAAACGGGGAGCTGTTTTTT. Its protein is CASSRTGPNGELFF.

This clone was detected only a few times. The V gene is TRBV5-3, the J gene TRBJ2-4; TRBD2 is a possible D gene (6 bases). TRBV5-3 falls under the ORF class, with uncertain function. Deletions cut 0 bases from V and 1 base from J, with 11 bases between. The CDR3 length is 16 residues. The CDR3 loop is CARSLGEEVAKNIQYF. The CDR3 DNA follows: TGTGCCAGAAGCTTGGGGGAGGAGGTGGCCAAAAACATTCAGTACTTC.